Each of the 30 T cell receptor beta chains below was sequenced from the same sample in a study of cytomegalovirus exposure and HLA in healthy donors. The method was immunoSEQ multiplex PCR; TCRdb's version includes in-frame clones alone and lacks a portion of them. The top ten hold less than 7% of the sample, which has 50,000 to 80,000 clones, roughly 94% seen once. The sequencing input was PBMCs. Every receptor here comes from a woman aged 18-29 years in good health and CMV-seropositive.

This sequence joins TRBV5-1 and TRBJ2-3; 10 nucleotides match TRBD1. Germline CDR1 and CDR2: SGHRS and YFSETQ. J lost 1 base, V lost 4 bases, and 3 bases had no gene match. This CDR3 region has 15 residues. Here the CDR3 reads CASSPGTGGTDTQYF. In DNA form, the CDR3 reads TGCGCCAGCAGCCCCGGGACAGGGGGCACAGATACGCAGTATTTT. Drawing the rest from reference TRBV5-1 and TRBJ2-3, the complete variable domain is KAGVTQTPRYLIKTRGQQVTLSCSPISGHRSVSWYQQTPGQGLQFLFEYFSETQRNKGNFPGRFSGRQFSNSRSEMNVSTLELGDSALYLCASSPGTGGTDTQYFGPGTRLTVL.

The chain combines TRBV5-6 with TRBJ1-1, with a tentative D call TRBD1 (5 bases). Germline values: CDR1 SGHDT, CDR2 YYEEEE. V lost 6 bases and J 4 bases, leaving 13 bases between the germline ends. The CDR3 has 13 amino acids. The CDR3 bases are TGTGCCAGCATCAACGGGGGGTCCACTGAAGCTTTCTTT. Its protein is CASINGGSTEAFF. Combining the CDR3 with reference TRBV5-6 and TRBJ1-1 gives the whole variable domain DAGVTQSPTHLIKTRGQQVTLRCSPKSGHDTVSWYQQALGQGPQFIFQYYEEEERQRGNFPDRFSGHQFPNYSSELNVNALLLGDSALYLCASINGGSTEAFFGQGTRLTVV.

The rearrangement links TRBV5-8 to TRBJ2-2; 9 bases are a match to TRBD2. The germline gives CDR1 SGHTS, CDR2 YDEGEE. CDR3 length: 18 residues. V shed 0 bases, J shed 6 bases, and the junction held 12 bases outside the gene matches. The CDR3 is CASSLETSGVTIAGELFF. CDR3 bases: TGTGCCAGCAGCTTGGAGACTAGCGGCGTGACAATCGCCGGGGAGCTGTTTTTT.

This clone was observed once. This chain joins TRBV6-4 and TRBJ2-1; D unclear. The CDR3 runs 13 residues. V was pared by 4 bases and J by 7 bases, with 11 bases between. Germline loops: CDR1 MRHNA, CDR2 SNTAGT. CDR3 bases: TGTGCCAGCAGTGGGAGTTTCTCAAATGAGCAGTTCTTC. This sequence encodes CASSGSFSNEQFF.

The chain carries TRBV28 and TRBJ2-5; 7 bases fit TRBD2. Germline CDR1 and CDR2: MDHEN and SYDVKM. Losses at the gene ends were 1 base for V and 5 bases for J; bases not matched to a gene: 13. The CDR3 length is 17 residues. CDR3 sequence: CASSLLWEGPPAETQYF. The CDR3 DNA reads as TGTGCCAGCAGTTTATTATGGGAGGGGCCGCCGGCGGAGACCCAGTACTTC.

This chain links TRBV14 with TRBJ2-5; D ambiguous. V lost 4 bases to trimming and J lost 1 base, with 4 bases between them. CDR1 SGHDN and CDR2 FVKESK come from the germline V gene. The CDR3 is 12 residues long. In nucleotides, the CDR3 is TGTGCCAGCAGCCTACTCCAAGAGACCCAGTACTTC. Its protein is CASSLLQETQYF. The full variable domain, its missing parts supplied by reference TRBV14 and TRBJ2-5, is EAGVTQFPSHSVIEKGQTVTLRCDPISGHDNLYWYRRVMGKEIKFLLHFVKESKQDESGMPNNRFLAERTGGTYSTLKVQPAELEDSGVYFCASSLLQETQYFGPGTRLLVL.

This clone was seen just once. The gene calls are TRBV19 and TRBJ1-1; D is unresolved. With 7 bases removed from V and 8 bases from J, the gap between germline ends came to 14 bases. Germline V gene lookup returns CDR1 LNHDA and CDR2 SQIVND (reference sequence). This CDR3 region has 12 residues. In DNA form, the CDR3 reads TGTGCCAGTAAAAGGCCCGGAGGGGAAGCTTTCTTT. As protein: CASKRPGGEAFF.

CDR3 region: CASSQEGGRSNYGYTF. CDR3 sequence (DNA): TGTGCCAGCAGCCAAGAGGGGGGACGGTCGAACTATGGCTACACCTTC. This chain uses TRBV4-2 with TRBJ1-2; tentatively, D is TRBD1 (5 bases). CDR3 length: 16 residues. CDR1 and CDR2 (germline): LGHNA, YNFKEQ. With 0 bases removed from V and 2 bases from J, the gap between germline ends came to 13 bases.

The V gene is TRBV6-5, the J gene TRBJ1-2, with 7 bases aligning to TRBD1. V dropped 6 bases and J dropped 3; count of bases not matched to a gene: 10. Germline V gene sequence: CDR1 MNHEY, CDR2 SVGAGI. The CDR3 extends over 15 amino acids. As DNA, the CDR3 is TGTGCCAGCAGCTGGACAGGAATCTTGGACTATGGCTACACCTTC. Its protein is CASSWTGILDYGYTF.

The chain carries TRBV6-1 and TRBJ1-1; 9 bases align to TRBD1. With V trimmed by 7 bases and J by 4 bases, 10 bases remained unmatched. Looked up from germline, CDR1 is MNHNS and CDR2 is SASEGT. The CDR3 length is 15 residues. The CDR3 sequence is CASNRQGQGGTEAFF. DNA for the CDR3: TGTGCCAGCAACCGACAGGGACAGGGAGGCACTGAAGCTTTCTTT.

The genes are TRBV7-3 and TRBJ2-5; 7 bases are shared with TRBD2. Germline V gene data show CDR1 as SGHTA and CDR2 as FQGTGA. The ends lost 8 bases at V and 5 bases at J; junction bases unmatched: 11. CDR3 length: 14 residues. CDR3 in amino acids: CASLLFSGGETQYF. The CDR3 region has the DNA TGTGCCAGCCTCCTTTTTTCCGGGGGGGAGACCCAGTACTTC.

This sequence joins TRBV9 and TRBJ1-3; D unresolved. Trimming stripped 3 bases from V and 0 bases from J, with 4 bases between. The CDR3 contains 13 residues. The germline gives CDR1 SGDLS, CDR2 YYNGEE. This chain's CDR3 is CASSAYSGNTIYF. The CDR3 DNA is TGTGCCAGCAGCGCCTACTCTGGAAACACCATATATTTT.

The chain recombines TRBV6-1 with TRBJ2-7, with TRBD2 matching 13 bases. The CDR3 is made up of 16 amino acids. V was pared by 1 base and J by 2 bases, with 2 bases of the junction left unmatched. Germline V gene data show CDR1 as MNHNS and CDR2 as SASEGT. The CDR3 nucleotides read TGTGCCAGCAGTGAAGTAACTAGCGGGAGGGCCTACGAGCAGTACTTC. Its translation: CASSEVTSGRAYEQYF.

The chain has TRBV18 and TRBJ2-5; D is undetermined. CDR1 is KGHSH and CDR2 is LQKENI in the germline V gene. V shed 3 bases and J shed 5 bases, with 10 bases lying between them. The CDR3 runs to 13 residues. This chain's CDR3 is CASSPGQRETQYF. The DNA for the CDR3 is TGTGCCAGCTCACCTGGGCAACGCGAGACCCAGTACTTC. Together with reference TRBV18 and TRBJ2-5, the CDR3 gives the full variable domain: NAGVMQNPRHLVRRRGQEARLRCSPMKGHSHVYWYRQLPEEGLKFMVYLQKENIIDESGMPKERFSAEFPKEGPSILRIQQVVRGDSAAYFCASSPGQRETQYFGPGTRLLVL.

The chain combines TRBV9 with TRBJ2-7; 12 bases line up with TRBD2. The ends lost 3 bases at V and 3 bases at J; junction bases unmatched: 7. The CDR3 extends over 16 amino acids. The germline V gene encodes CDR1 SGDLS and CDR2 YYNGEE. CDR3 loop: CASSDQVTSGSYEQYF. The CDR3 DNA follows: TGTGCCAGCAGCGACCAAGTGACTAGCGGGAGCTACGAGCAGTACTTC.

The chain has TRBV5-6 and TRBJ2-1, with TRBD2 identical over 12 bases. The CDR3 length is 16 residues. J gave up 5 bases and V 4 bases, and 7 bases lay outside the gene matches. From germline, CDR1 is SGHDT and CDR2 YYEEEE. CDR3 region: CASSTLTSGSHNEQFF. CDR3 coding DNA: TGTGCCAGCAGCACCCTGACTAGCGGGAGTCACAATGAGCAGTTCTTC. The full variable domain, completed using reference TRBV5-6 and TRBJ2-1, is DAGVTQSPTHLIKTRGQQVTLRCSPKSGHDTVSWYQQALGQGPQFIFQYYEEEERQRGNFPDRFSGHQFPNYSSELNVNALLLGDSALYLCASSTLTSGSHNEQFFGPGTRLTVL.

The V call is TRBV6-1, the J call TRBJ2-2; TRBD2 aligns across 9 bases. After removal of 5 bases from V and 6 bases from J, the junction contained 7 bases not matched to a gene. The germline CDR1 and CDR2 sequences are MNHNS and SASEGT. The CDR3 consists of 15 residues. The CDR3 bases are TGTGCCAGCAGTCTAAATAGCGGGGGCGCCGGGGAGCTGTTTTTT. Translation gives CASSLNSGGAGELFF.

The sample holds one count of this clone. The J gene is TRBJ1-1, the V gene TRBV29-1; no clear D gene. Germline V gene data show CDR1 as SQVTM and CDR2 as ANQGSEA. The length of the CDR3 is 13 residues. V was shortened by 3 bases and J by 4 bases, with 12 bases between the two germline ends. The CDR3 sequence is CSVDQDSGTEAFF. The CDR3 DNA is TGCAGCGTTGATCAGGACTCCGGCACTGAAGCTTTCTTT.

The CDR3 sequence: CASSWNSGSLSNEQFF. The CDR3 DNA sequence: TGTGCCAGCAGCTGGAATAGCGGCTCGTTATCCAATGAGCAGTTCTTC. The chain couples TRBV28 to TRBJ2-1; maybe TRBD2 (6 bases). Germline CDR1 and CDR2: MDHEN and SYDVKM. V lost 6 bases and J lost 6, with 21 bases in between. The CDR3 is 16 amino acids.

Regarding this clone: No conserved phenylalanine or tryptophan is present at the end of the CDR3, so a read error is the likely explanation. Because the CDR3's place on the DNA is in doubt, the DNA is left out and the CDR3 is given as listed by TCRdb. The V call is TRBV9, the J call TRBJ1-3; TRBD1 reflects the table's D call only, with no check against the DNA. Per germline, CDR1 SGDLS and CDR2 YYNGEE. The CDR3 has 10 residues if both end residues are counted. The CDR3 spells CASRTTGVRD.

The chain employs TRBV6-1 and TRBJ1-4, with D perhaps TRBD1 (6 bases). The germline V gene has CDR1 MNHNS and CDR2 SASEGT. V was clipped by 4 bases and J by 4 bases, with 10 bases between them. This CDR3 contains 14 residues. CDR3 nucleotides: TGTGCCAGCAGTGGGACAGCTAATAATGAAAAACTGTTTTTT. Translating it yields CASSGTANNEKLFF.

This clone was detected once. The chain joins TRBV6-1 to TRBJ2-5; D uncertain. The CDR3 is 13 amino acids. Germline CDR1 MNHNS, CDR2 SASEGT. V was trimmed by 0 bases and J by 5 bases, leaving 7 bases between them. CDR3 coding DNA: TGTGCCAGCAGTGAAGCCTTTTTGGAGACCCAGTACTTC. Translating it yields CASSEAFLETQYF.

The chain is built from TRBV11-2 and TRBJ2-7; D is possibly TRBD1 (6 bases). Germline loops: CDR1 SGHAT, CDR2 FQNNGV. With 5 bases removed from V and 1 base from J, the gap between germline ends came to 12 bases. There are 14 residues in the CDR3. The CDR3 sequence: CASSPPTGSYEQYF. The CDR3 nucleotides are TGTGCCAGCAGCCCACCGACAGGTTCCTACGAGCAGTACTTC. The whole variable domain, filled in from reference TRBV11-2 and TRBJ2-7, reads EAGVAQSPRYKIIEKRQSVAFWCNPISGHATLYWYQQILGQGPKLLIQFQNNGVVDDSQLPKDRFSAERLKGVDSTLKIQPAKLEDSAVYLCASSPPTGSYEQYFGPGTRLTVT.

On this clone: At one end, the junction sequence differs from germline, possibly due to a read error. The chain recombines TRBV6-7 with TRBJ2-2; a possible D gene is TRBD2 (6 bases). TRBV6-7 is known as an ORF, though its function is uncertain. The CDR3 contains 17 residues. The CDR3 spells CATSRFGRETNTGELFF. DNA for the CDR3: TGTGCCACCAGTCGATTCGGGCGGGAAACGAACACCGGGGAGCTGTTTTTT.

The CDR3 nucleotides read TGTGCCAGACCGGGACTAGCGGGAGACGGCTCCTACAATGAGCAGTTCTTC. Residues: CARPGLAGDGSYNEQFF. The chain combines TRBV2 with TRBJ2-1; 14 bases align to TRBD2. Unmatched junction bases numbered 7, after V lost 9 bases and J lost 0 bases. CDR1 and CDR2 (germline): SNHLY, FYNNEI. This CDR3 contains 17 residues.

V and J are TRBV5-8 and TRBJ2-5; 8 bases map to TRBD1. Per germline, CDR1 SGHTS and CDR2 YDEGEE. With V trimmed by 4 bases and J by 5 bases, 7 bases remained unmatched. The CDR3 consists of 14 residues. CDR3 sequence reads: CASSGDRREETQYF. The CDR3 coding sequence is TGTGCCAGCAGCGGGGACAGGAGGGAGGAGACCCAGTACTTC.

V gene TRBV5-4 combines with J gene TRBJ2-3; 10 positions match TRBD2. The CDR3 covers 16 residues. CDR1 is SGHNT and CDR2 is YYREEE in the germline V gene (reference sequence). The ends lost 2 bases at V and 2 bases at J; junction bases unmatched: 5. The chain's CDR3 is CASSLFSGGYTDTQYF. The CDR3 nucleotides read TGTGCCAGCAGCTTATTTAGCGGGGGGTACACAGATACGCAGTATTTT.

The DNA for the CDR3 is TGTGCCAGCAGCTTGCAAACGGTTAACTATGGCTACACCTTC. Its protein is CASSLQTVNYGYTF. This chain uses TRBV5-4 with TRBJ1-2; D is undetermined. The CDR3 is made up of 14 amino acids. Germline CDR1 is SGHNT and CDR2 is YYREEE (reference sequence). Trimming took 1 base from V and 1 from J, leaving 8 bases between them. The variable domain in full, completed from reference TRBV5-4 and TRBJ1-2, reads ETGVTQSPTHLIKTRGQQVTLRCSSQSGHNTVSWYQQALGQGPQFIFQYYREEENGRGNFPPRFSGLQFPNYSSELNVNALELDDSALYLCASSLQTVNYGYTFGSGTRLTVV.

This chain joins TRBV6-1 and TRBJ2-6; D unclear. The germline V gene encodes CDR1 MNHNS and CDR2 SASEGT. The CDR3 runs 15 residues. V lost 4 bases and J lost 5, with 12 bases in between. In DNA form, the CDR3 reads TGTGCCAGCAGTGTTGTCCGGGTCCGGGCCAACGTCCTGACTTTC. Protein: CASSVVRVRANVLTF.

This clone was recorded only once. The CDR3 loop is CASSFNRGGQAETQYF. CDR3 bases: TGCGCCAGCAGCTTCAACAGGGGAGGACAGGCGGAGACCCAGTACTTC. The rearrangement links TRBV5-1 to TRBJ2-5; possible D gene TRBD1, 7 bases. Germline V gene data show CDR1 as SGHRS and CDR2 as YFSETQ. Trimming cost V 2 bases and J 5 bases, with 19 bases left between them. The CDR3 is made up of 16 amino acids.